The clone carrying this TCR beta chain was seen a handful of times. Its matching antigen is unknown. One entry per CDR3 protein, called by TCRdb with MiXCR from the RT-PCR reads. Among roughly 500,000 distinct CDR3 sequences, around a quarter were seen once, and the ten largest hold 2.8%. The data stem from a study of response to subunit inactivated influenza vaccine. Study-level findings and limits: After each seasonal influenza vaccination, few new T cells are recruited, the authors suggested.

CDR3 size: 13 residues. J lost 3 bases, V lost 7 bases, and 4 bases had no gene match. From germline, CDR1 is SGHKS and CDR2 YYEKEE (reference sequence). These records were also assigned to another study, of T cells expressing NK-cell markers. That report notes: 5'RACE template switching with UMIs produced the TCR beta cDNA.

The receptor comes from a man in his forties or fifties who received an inactivated influenza vaccine. This chain joins TRBV5-5 and TRBJ2-3; 8 bases fit TRBD1. Sequencing was performed on CD4+ T cells sorted from PBMCs, taken roughly 12 days after vaccination. CDR3 sequence: CASHRQGTDTQYF. In DNA, the CDR3 is TGTGCCAGCCACCGACAGGGGACAGATACGCAGTATTTT.